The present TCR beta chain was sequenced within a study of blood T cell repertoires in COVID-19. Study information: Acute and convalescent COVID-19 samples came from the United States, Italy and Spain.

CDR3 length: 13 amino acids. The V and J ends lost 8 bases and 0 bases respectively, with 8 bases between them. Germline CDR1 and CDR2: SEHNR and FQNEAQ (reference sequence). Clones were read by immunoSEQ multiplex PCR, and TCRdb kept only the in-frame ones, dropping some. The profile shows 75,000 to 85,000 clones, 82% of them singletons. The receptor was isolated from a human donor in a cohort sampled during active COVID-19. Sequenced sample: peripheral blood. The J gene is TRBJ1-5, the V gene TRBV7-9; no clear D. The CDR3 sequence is CASSENSNQPQHF. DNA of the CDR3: TGTGCCAGCTCCGAGAATAGCAATCAGCCCCAGCATTTT. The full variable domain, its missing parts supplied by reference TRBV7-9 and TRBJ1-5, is DTGVSQNPRHKITKRGQNVTFRCDPISEHNRLYWYRQTLGQGPEFLTYFQNEAQLEKSRLLSDRFSAERPKGSFSTLEIQRTEQGDSAMYLCASSENSNQPQHFGDGTRLSIL.